What follows are 22 T cell receptor beta chains derived from one specimen sequenced in a study of T cells in Graves' hyperthyroidism and ophthalmopathy. Amplified TCR beta CDR3 regions came from RNA transcripts. In the first-round RT-PCR of the TCR CDR3, the HTBI primer set was used. Each CDR3 protein gets one entry after TCRdb re-called the multiplex PCR reads with MiXCR. The sample has tens of thousands of distinct CDR3 sequences, about 53% seen once. The sequenced material came from blood. These TCRs come from a woman aged 60 to 75 with Graves' ophthalmopathy.

This clonotype occurred many times. The CDR3 DNA follows: TGTGCCAGCAGTGACGGGCCAAGCACTGAAGCTTTCTTT. This encodes CASSDGPSTEAFF. The chain uses TRBV6-4 and TRBJ1-1; D remains unclear. V was trimmed by 2 bases and J by 4 bases, leaving 8 bases between them. Germline CDR1 and CDR2: MRHNA and SNTAGT. The CDR3 runs to 13 residues.

This clonotype has ten or more counts. The chain uses TRBV19 and TRBJ2-1; the D gene is possibly TRBD1 (5 bases). The germline CDR1 and CDR2 sequences are LNHDA and SQIVND (reference sequence). V was shortened by 6 bases and J by 0 bases, with 12 bases between the two germline ends. There are 15 residues in the CDR3. CDR3 in DNA: TGTGCCAGTAGGAAGACAGCGAGCTCCTACAATGAGCAGTTCTTC. It translates to CASRKTASSYNEQFF.

V and J are TRBV12-3 or TRBV12-4 and TRBJ1-5; a possible D gene is TRBD1 (6 bases). V lost 6 bases, J lost 6 bases, and 15 bases lay in between. This CDR3 contains 14 residues. In nucleotides, the CDR3 is TGTGCCAGCAGAAGAGGCAGGGGAGGTCAGCCCCAGCATTTT. It specifies CASRRGRGGQPQHF.

The J gene is TRBJ2-7, the V gene TRBV7-2, with TRBD2 matching over 7 bases. The ends lost 4 bases at V and 3 bases at J; junction bases unmatched: 6. This CDR3 contains 14 residues. Germline V gene sequence: CDR1 SGHTA, CDR2 FQGNSA. CDR3 bases: TGTGCCAGCAGCTCATCCCGGGAGGACTACGAGCAGTACTTC. Protein sequence: CASSSSREDYEQYF. The variable domain in full, completed from reference TRBV7-2 and TRBJ2-7, reads GAGVSQSPSNKVTEKGKDVELRCDPISGHTALYWYRQSLGQGLEFLIYFQGNSAPDKSGLPSDRFSAERTGGSVSTLTIQRTQQEDSAVYLCASSSSREDYEQYFGPGTRLTVT.

This clonotype was counted ten times or more. The CDR3 DNA follows: TGCAGTGCTACCGCCGGGACTAGCAACAATGAGCAGTTCTTC. It codes for CSATAGTSNNEQFF. The V call is TRBV20-1, the J call TRBJ2-1; 9 bases align to TRBD2. V was clipped by 4 bases and J by 5 bases; unmatched bases: 6. Germline CDR1 reads DFQATT; CDR2 reads SNEGSKA (reference sequence). The CDR3 runs to 14 residues.

As regards this clonotype: A clone one base away is much larger, so this may be a read error. The chain joins TRBV6-5 to TRBJ2-7, with D uncertain. This CDR3 has 13 amino acids. Germline CDR1 reads MNHEY; CDR2 reads SVGAGI. With 2 bases removed from V and 2 bases from J, the gap between germline ends came to 7 bases. For the CDR3, the DNA is TGTGCCAGCAGTTACAGGGCCGCCTACGAGCAGTACTTC. Its protein is CASSYRAAYEQYF.

This clonotype was counted once. CDR3 sequence reads: CASSLSGQGARTQYF. In DNA, the CDR3 is TGTGCCAGCAGTTTATCAGGACAGGGGGCACGTACGCAGTATTTT. The chain combines TRBV28 with TRBJ2-3; TRBD1 agrees at 11 bases. There are 15 residues in the CDR3. V trimming: 1 base; J trimming: 8 bases; junction bases outside the gene matches: 5. Germline CDR1 reads MDHEN; CDR2 reads SYDVKM.

This clonotype showed up many times. The rearrangement links TRBV19 to TRBJ1-1, with D perhaps TRBD1 (5 bases). Trimming stripped 5 bases from V and 6 bases from J, with 13 bases between. Germline V lookup: CDR1 LNHDA, CDR2 SQIVND (reference sequence). The CDR3 consists of 13 residues. CDR3 DNA sequence: TGTGCCAGTAGTTTGGGGGATGTAGCTGAAGCTTTCTTT. This sequence encodes CASSLGDVAEAFF.

As concerns this clonotype: One end of the junction fails to match germline, which may point to a read error. V is TRBV11-2 and J is TRBJ1-4; 7 bases agree with TRBD1. Germline V gene lookup returns CDR1 SGHAT and CDR2 FQNNGV. The CDR3 has 15 amino acids. The CDR3 sequence: CASSQQGQANEKLCF. The CDR3 bases are TGTGCTAGCAGCCAACAGGGGCAGGCTAATGAAAAACTGTGTTTT.

The chain uses TRBV5-4 and TRBJ2-7; the match to TRBD1 covers 8 bases. This CDR3 spans 13 amino acids. Germline values: CDR1 SGHNT, CDR2 YYREEE (reference sequence). V was pared by 4 bases and J by 4 bases, with 4 bases of the junction left unmatched. CDR3 sequence reads: CASSPDRDYEQYF. The CDR3 nucleotides are TGTGCCAGCAGCCCGGACAGGGATTACGAGCAGTACTTC.

At least ten counts were recorded for this clonotype. The V and J genes are TRBV12-3 or TRBV12-4 and TRBJ1-1, with D possibly matching TRBD1 (6 bases). This CDR3 contains 15 residues. The V gene lost 10 bases and the J gene lost 0 bases, with 18 bases spanning the gap. This CDR3 reads CANIGWTAMNTEAFF. CDR3 DNA: TGTGCCAACATTGGGTGGACAGCCATGAACACTGAAGCTTTCTTT.

The table lists this clonotype with many counts. V and J are TRBV2 and TRBJ2-1, with D perhaps TRBD1 (6 bases). The length of the CDR3 is 15 residues. Trimming shortened V by 4 bases and J by 7 bases, and 17 bases separated the two germline ends. Germline V gives CDR1 SNHLY, CDR2 FYNNEI. The DNA of the CDR3 is TGTGCCAGCAGTGTAGCGAGGACAGCCGAGAATGAGCAGTTCTTC. It codes for CASSVARTAENEQFF.

This clonotype was seen repeatedly, ten times or more. This sequence joins TRBV7-9 and TRBJ2-2; tentatively, D is TRBD2 (6 bases). CDR1 is SEHNR and CDR2 is FQNEAQ in the germline V gene (reference sequence). This CDR3 region has 15 residues. The V end lost 5 bases, the J end lost 5 bases, and 15 bases lay between the germline ends. The CDR3 region is CASSPLGSRTGELFF. DNA for the CDR3: TGTGCCAGCAGCCCACTCGGGAGTCGTACCGGGGAGCTGTTTTTT.

Ten or more counts support this clonotype. This chain links TRBV4-2 with TRBJ2-2; no reliable D call. V was shortened by 4 bases and J by 8 bases, with 14 bases between the two germline ends. Germline-derived CDR1 and CDR2 are LGHNA and YNFKEQ. This CDR3 comprises 14 residues. The CDR3 region is CASSPRIGVGELFF. In DNA form, the CDR3 reads TGTGCCAGCAGCCCCCGTATCGGTGTGGGGGAGCTGTTTTTT.

This clonotype appeared many times. The V and J genes are TRBV12-3 or TRBV12-4 and TRBJ2-1; D is possibly TRBD1 or TRBD2 (5 bases each). Between the trimmed V and J ends, which lost 8 bases and 4 bases, there was a span of 12 bases. This CDR3 region has 13 residues. For the CDR3, the DNA is TGTGCCAGCTGTAGGGGAGCTTACAATGAGCAGTTCTTC. Residues: CASCRGAYNEQFF.

In its sample, this clonotype ranks as medium-sized. This chain links TRBV24-1 with TRBJ1-5; D not resolved. Germline V lookup: CDR1 KGHDR, CDR2 SFDVKD. Trimming stripped 2 bases from V and 7 bases from J, with 11 bases between. CDR3 length: 14 residues. The CDR3 loop is CATSDSDRGQPQHF. The CDR3 nucleotides are TGTGCCACCAGTGATTCGGACCGGGGACAGCCCCAGCATTTT.

Worth noting for this clonotype: The CDR3 ends on some other residue instead of the conserved phenylalanine or tryptophan, so this is likely a read error. V and J are TRBV28 and TRBJ1-5, with 9 positions matching TRBD1. The CDR3 is 16 residues long. V dropped 11 bases and J dropped 2; count of bases not matched to a gene: 13. Germline V gene lookup returns CDR1 MDHEN and CDR2 SYDVKM. CDR3 amino acids: CAGRGRDREGNQPQHL. The CDR3 DNA follows: TGTGCCGGCCGAGGCCGGGACAGGGAAGGCAATCAGCCCCAGCATTTG.

This clonotype was observed a few times. The chain carries TRBV30 and TRBJ2-5; possibly TRBD1 for D (6 bases). The CDR3 totals 14 residues. Germline CDR1 and CDR2: GTSNPN and SVGIG (reference sequence). V gave up 5 bases and J gave up 5 bases, with 18 bases separating them. The CDR3 loop reads CAWAHSTGLETQYF. CDR3 sequence (DNA): TGTGCCTGGGCCCATTCAACAGGGTTGGAGACCCAGTACTTC.

The V gene is TRBV9, the J gene TRBJ1-3; D possibly corresponds to TRBD1 (6 bases). Germline V CDR1 and CDR2: SGDLS, YYNGEE. The CDR3 extends over 16 amino acids. V was pared by 0 bases and J by 0 bases, with 10 bases between. CDR3 in amino acids: CASSVASGHSGNTIYF. The CDR3 DNA sequence: TGTGCCAGCAGCGTAGCCTCGGGACACTCTGGAAACACCATATATTTT.

This clonotype was observed at least ten times. CDR3 protein: CASSLGGPDEQFF. Written as DNA, the CDR3 is TGCGCCAGCAGCTTGGGTGGGCCCGATGAGCAGTTCTTC. V is TRBV5-1 and J is TRBJ2-1, with D unresolved. Germline V lookup: CDR1 SGHRS, CDR2 YFSETQ. The CDR3 extends over 13 amino acids. V shed 0 bases and J shed 8 bases, with 9 bases lying between them.

The J gene is TRBJ2-1, the V gene TRBV5-1, with 7 bases lining up with TRBD2. Germline CDR1 SGHRS, CDR2 YFSETQ. The CDR3 extends over 15 amino acids. Trimming cost V 4 bases and J 7 bases; bases outside gene matches: 11. CDR3 DNA sequence: TGCGCCAGCAGCACCGGACTGATGGGGGGGAATGAGCAGTTCTTC. Residues: CASSTGLMGGNEQFF.

The chain has TRBV7-1 and TRBJ1-6; D perhaps matches TRBD1 (5 bases). TRBV7-1 carries the ORF label, with uncertain function. This CDR3 region has 16 residues. V shed 3 bases and J shed 9 bases, with 18 bases lying between them. CDR3 loop: CASSSEEGSAGSPLHF. CDR3 sequence (DNA): TGTGCCAGCAGCTCCGAGGAGGGGTCGGCGGGTTCACCCCTCCACTTT.